These 7 T cell receptor beta chains originate from one sample sequenced in a study of spatial heterogeneity in lung cancer. TCRdb reprocessed the 5' RACE reads via MiXCR and lists one record per CDR3 protein. This sample has thousands of distinct CDR3 sequences, with 25% to 30% found just once. Sample time point: sample taken at primary tumor resection. Whole-study results and caveats: How many expanded intratumoral alpha and beta TCRs were present tracked the tumor mutation count, which was a count of nonsynonymous mutations.

These TCRs are of unknown antigen specificity. The sample consisted of lung tumor tissue, taken at surgery. All receptors come from a male donor with early-stage non-small cell lung cancer.

The chain links TRBV7-2 to TRBJ2-1, with a possible D match to TRBD1 (6 bases). V lost 1 base and J lost 7, with 17 bases in between. This CDR3 has 16 residues. The germline V gene has CDR1 SGHTA and CDR2 FQGNSA. The CDR3 loop is CASSLGNTGSGNEQFF. Here the CDR3 DNA reads TGTGCCAGCAGCTTAGGCAACACAGGGAGTGGTAATGAGCAGTTCTTC.

The chain couples TRBV4-1 to TRBJ2-7; 8 positions match TRBD1. V shed 4 bases, J shed 5 bases, and the junction held 10 bases outside the gene matches. The CDR3 contains 15 residues. Germline V gene sequence: CDR1 MGHRA, CDR2 YSYEKL. CDR3: CASSPNGQGANEQYF. The CDR3 bases are TGCGCCAGCAGCCCCAACGGGCAGGGGGCGAACGAGCAGTACTTC.

This clonotype was seen a few times. This chain joins TRBV2 and TRBJ2-1; 11 bases line up with TRBD2. Per germline, CDR1 SNHLY and CDR2 FYNNEI. The CDR3 sequence is 17 residues long. With 6 bases clipped from V and 0 bases from J, the junction kept 7 bases outside the gene matches. The CDR3 DNA sequence: TGTGCCAGCAGGGCCGGGACTAGCGGTTACTCCTACAATGAGCAGTTCTTC. It is translated as CASRAGTSGYSYNEQFF.

The rearrangement joins TRBV5-6 to TRBJ1-1; D is possibly TRBD1 (5 bases). The V end lost 4 bases, the J end lost 5 bases, and 18 bases lay between the germline ends. Germline V gene data show CDR1 as SGHDT and CDR2 as YYEEEE. CDR3 length: 15 amino acids. The CDR3 coding sequence is TGTGCCAGCAGCCCCGGGACGCCCACACCAACTGAAGCTTTCTTT. It encodes CASSPGTPTPTEAFF.

The J gene is TRBJ1-2, the V gene TRBV30; D is unclear. Germline V gene lookup returns CDR1 GTSNPN and CDR2 SVGIG (reference sequence). V was pared by 3 bases and J by 8 bases, with 10 bases between. This CDR3 is 11 amino acids long. CDR3 region: CAWSLTNGYTF. Here the CDR3 DNA reads TGTGCCTGGAGCCTAACGAACGGCTACACCTTC.

The chain recombines TRBV7-8 with TRBJ2-2; D gene unclear. The ends were cut back, 3 bases at V and 4 bases at J, with 6 bases in the middle. Germline-derived CDR1 and CDR2 are SGHVS and FQNEAQ. The CDR3 covers 13 residues. CDR3 amino acids: CASSFPITGELFF. The CDR3 DNA sequence: TGTGCCAGCAGCTTCCCTATCACCGGGGAGCTGTTTTTT.

By its share, this clonotype is medium-sized. The rearrangement uses TRBV7-9 and TRBJ2-1, with TRBD2 identical over 8 bases. Germline CDR1 is SEHNR and CDR2 is FQNEAQ (reference sequence). The CDR3 covers 16 residues. V was pared by 3 bases and J by 6 bases, with 10 bases of the junction left unmatched. The CDR3 sequence: CASSLVTGGGGNEQFF. CDR3 coding DNA: TGTGCCAGCAGCTTGGTCACGGGAGGGGGAGGCAATGAGCAGTTCTTC.